One sample yielded the 17 T cell receptor beta chains listed below, sequenced in a study of blood T cell repertoires in COVID-19. The method was immunoSEQ multiplex PCR; TCRdb's version includes in-frame clones alone and lacks a portion of them. Of approximately 52,000 clones detected, approximately 85% appear once; the ten largest clones hold more than 8.5%. Sequencing was performed on peripheral blood. These receptors all stem from a human donor in a cohort sampled during active COVID-19.

This clone turned up a few times. J is TRBJ2-7 and V is TRBV7-3, with D possibly matching TRBD1 (6 bases). The CDR3 is made up of 15 amino acids. The ends were cut back, 2 bases at V and 5 bases at J, with 16 bases in the middle. Germline CDR1 SGHTA, CDR2 FQGTGA. This CDR3 is CASSLDLERDNEQYF. CDR3 DNA sequence: TGTGCCAGCAGCTTAGATTTAGAACGGGACAACGAGCAGTACTTC.

V and J are TRBV19 and TRBJ2-2; 7 bases are a match to TRBD2. The CDR3 consists of 12 residues. The junction had 2 bases not matched to a gene; V was cut back by 9 bases and J by 4 bases. Per the germline V gene, CDR1 is LNHDA and CDR2 is SQIVND (reference sequence). CDR3 DNA: TGTGCCAGCGGGGGGTTCACCGGGGAGCTGTTTTTT. It is translated as CASGGFTGELFF.

This chain connects TRBV27 to TRBJ2-1; 12 nucleotides align to TRBD2. Germline assignment: CDR1 MNHEY and CDR2 SMNVEV (reference sequence). V shed 1 base, J shed 6 bases, and the junction held 4 bases outside the gene matches. The CDR3 has 16 residues. As DNA, the CDR3 is TGTGCCAGCAGTTTATTGACTAGCGGGAGTGGCAATGAGCAGTTCTTC. Translated, it gives CASSLLTSGSGNEQFF.

This chain joins TRBV5-1 and TRBJ2-7, with 10 bases matching TRBD1. The J segment lost 5 bases and the V segment lost 4 bases, leaving 9 bases of the junction unmatched. CDR3 length equals 15 residues. Germline CDR1 SGHRS, CDR2 YFSETQ. The CDR3 coding sequence is TGCGCCAGCAGCCTGACAGGGGGCATCCCCGACGAGCAGTACTTC. Protein product: CASSLTGGIPDEQYF.

The chain joins TRBV3-1 (or the pseudogene TRBV3-2) to TRBJ2-6; D gene ambiguous. Germline V CDR1 and CDR2: LGHDT, YNNKEL (reference sequence). This CDR3 is 18 amino acids long. V was clipped by 0 bases and J by 7 bases, with 19 bases between them. The CDR3 coding sequence is TGTGCCAGCAGCCAAGAATCCGGTGGCGGATACGATGCCAACGTCCTGACTTTC. Residues: CASSQESGGGYDANVLTF.

The rearrangement links TRBV28 to TRBJ1-2; D gene ambiguous. The CDR3 is 12 amino acids. Trimming took off 5 bases at V and 6 bases at J, with 10 bases between the two ends. The germline CDR1 and CDR2 sequences are MDHEN and SYDVKM. The CDR3 bases are TGTGCCAGCAGTGTCCTGGGCGATGGCTACACCTTC. Residues: CASSVLGDGYTF.

The chain recombines TRBV10-3 with TRBJ1-2; 8 nucleotides match TRBD1. With V trimmed by 10 bases and J by 1 base, 2 bases remained unmatched. Germline V gives CDR1 ENHRY, CDR2 SYGVKD. The CDR3 is 12 residues long. CDR3 nucleotides: TGTGCCAGCGACAGGGGTAACTATGGCTACACCTTC. Protein sequence: CASDRGNYGYTF.

The rearrangement links TRBV6-6 to TRBJ2-7; 9 bases are a match to TRBD2. CDR3 length: 15 amino acids. CDR1 and CDR2 from the germline V gene are MNHNY and SVGAGI (reference sequence). The V segment lost 0 bases and the J segment 4 bases; nucleotides outside the gene matches: 4. The CDR3 nucleotides read TGTGCCAGCAGTTACTCCGCGACTAGCGGATACGAGCAGTACTTC. The encoded protein is CASSYSATSGYEQYF.

This chain joins TRBV2 and TRBJ2-7; TRBD2 agrees at 11 bases. V was pared by 7 bases and J by 9 bases, with 14 bases of the junction left unmatched. The germline V gene encodes CDR1 SNHLY and CDR2 FYNNEI. The CDR3 is 15 amino acids. The CDR3 nucleotides read TGTGCCAGCACCGGTGGACTAGCGGGCCCGGGGAGGCAGTACTTC. It specifies CASTGGLAGPGRQYF.

This clone was observed a single time. The gene calls are TRBV27 and TRBJ2-1; D perhaps matches TRBD1 (5 bases). The CDR3 has 14 amino acids. Trimming shortened V by 2 bases and J by 8 bases, and 13 bases separated the two germline ends. The germline V gene encodes CDR1 MNHEY and CDR2 SMNVEV (reference sequence). CDR3 residues: CASSLRGPMDEQFF. The DNA of the CDR3 is TGTGCCAGCAGTTTAAGGGGCCCGATGGATGAGCAGTTCTTC.

The chain is built from TRBV6-5 and TRBJ2-7, with 9 positions matching TRBD1. The V segment lost 8 bases and the J segment 2 bases; nucleotides outside the gene matches: 10. CDR1 and CDR2 from the germline V gene are MNHEY and SVGAGI. The length of the CDR3 is 15 residues. The DNA of the CDR3 is TGTGCCAGCTATGGAGCGGGACAGGGAACCTACGAGCAGTACTTC. It encodes CASYGAGQGTYEQYF.

The chain couples TRBV6-1 to TRBJ2-5, with 7 bases identical to TRBD2. J lost 2 bases, V lost 3 bases, and 6 bases had no gene match. CDR1 MNHNS and CDR2 SASEGT come from the germline V gene. The CDR3 runs 15 residues. The chain's CDR3 is CASSDRGSGQETQYF. CDR3 DNA: TGTGCCAGCAGTGATCGCGGGAGCGGACAAGAGACCCAGTACTTC.

The chain uses TRBV7-9 and TRBJ2-2; 10 bases agree with TRBD1. The germline V gene has CDR1 SEHNR and CDR2 FQNEAQ (reference sequence). This CDR3 is built from 15 residues. The trim removed 5 bases at V and 6 bases at J, leaving 6 bases unmatched. The CDR3, as DNA: TGTGCCAGCAGCACGACAGGGGGCAACGCCGGGGAGCTGTTTTTT. Protein: CASSTTGGNAGELFF.

This rearrangement joins TRBV7-2 to TRBJ2-7; tentatively, D is TRBD2 (5 bases). Germline lookup yields CDR1 SGHTA and CDR2 FQGNSA. This CDR3 is built from 14 residues. Trimming took off 1 base at V and 3 bases at J, with 10 bases between the two ends. This CDR3 is CASSLDSANYEQYF. The CDR3 DNA reads as TGTGCCAGCAGCTTAGATAGCGCCAACTACGAGCAGTACTTC.

The rearrangement joins TRBV5-1 to TRBJ2-3; TRBD1 agrees at 10 bases. The germline gives CDR1 SGHRS, CDR2 YFSETQ. This CDR3 is built from 17 residues. The V and J ends lost 1 base and 6 bases, in that order; junction bases with no gene match: 11. The CDR3 here is CASSLLGVTGGMDTQYF. In DNA, the CDR3 is TGCGCCAGCAGCTTGTTAGGAGTGACAGGGGGCATGGATACGCAGTATTTT.

Written as DNA, the CDR3 is TGTGCCAGCAGCGTGGACAGGGAGGAGACCCAGTACTTC. Its translation: CASSVDREETQYF. The chain carries TRBV7-8 and TRBJ2-5; 8 nucleotides line up with TRBD1. The CDR3 covers 13 residues. Looked up from germline, CDR1 is SGHVS and CDR2 is FQNEAQ. V gave up 5 bases and J gave up 5 bases; unmatched junction bases: 4.

The V call is TRBV15, the J call TRBJ1-2, with 7 bases lining up with TRBD1. CDR1 and CDR2 (germline): LNHNV, YYDKDF (reference sequence). Germline trimming cut 3 bases from V and 2 bases from J; bases unmatched to any gene: 9. CDR3 length: 16 amino acids. For the CDR3, the DNA is TGTGCCACCAGCAGGATAGACAGGGCCCCGAACTATGGCTACACCTTC. The encoded protein is CATSRIDRAPNYGYTF.